This T cell receptor (beta chain) was identified during a study of cytomegalovirus exposure and HLA in healthy donors. Study-wide background: Some 85 million unique TCRs, all from HLA-typed donors, were included in an early release of the data. Study outcomes and limitations: Generally TCR sequences proved uncommon, though certain public TCRs appeared in numerous donors. DRB1 showed the most TCR associations and HLA-C the fewest in a later analysis, as rates varied by HLA locus.

Samples came from healthy bone marrow donors. With 5 bases removed from V and 2 bases from J, the gap between germline ends came to 7 bases. Germline V gives CDR1 MNHEY, CDR2 SMNVEV (reference sequence). CDR3 length: 13 residues. PCR was performed using 60 Vbeta and 13 Jbeta primers. The method was immunoSEQ multiplex PCR; TCRdb's version includes in-frame clones alone and lacks a portion of them. In the table there are approximately 140,000 clones, 60% to 85% of which are singletons. To note about this clone: The antigen is not known.

This TCR was sampled from a male donor in good health and CMV-seronegative. The sample consisted of PBMCs. This rearrangement joins TRBV27 to TRBJ2-1, with D possibly matching TRBD1 (6 bases). CDR3: CASSGQTYNEQFF. CDR3 in DNA: TGTGCCAGCAGTGGACAGACCTACAATGAGCAGTTCTTC.